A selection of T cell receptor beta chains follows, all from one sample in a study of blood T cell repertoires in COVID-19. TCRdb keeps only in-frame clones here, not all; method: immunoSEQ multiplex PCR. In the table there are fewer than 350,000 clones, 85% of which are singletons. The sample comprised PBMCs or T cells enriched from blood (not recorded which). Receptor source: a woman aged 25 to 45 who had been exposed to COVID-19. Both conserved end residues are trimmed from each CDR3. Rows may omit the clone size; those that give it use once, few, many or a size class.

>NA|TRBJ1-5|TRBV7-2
ASTWTDSNQPQH
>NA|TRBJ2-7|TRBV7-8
ASSLVTGGAYYEQY
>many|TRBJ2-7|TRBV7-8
ASSVPGTGKLAGTYEQY
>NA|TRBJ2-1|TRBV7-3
ASSPDRLADNEQF
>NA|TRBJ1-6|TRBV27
ASGGTGSPGSYNSPLH
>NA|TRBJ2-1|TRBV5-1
ASSYGNRAGGPNNEQF
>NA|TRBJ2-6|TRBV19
ASSQTGSGANVLT
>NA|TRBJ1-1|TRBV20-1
SASLGRWDTEAF
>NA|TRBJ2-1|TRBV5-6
ASSLDVSSYNEQF
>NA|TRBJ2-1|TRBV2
ASSGGTSGRTSSYNEQF
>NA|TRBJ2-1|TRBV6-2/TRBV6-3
ASSYPPGGSGHNEQF
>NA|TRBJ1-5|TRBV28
ASSLHQPQH
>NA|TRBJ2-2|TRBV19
ASKRTSGVDTGELF
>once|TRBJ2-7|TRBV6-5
ARNEKDCRSYEQY
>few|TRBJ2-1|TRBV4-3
ASSPDGGGSYNEQF
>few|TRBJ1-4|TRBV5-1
ASSWRGDEKLF
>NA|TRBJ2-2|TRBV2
ASSGTRGNTGELF
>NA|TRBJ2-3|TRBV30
AWTDRGFTDTQY
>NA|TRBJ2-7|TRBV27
ASRDKTDEQY
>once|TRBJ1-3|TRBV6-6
ASSERISGNTIY
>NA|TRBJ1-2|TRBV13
ASSLGAGGHNYGYT
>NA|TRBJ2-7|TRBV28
ASSLSRQGGDEQY
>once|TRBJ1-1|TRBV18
ASSAAQGGVAEAF
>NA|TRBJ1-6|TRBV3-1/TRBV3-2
ASSHRGFYNSPLH
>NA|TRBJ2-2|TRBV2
ASRASQNTGELF
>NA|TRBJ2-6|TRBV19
ASTGGGGANVLT
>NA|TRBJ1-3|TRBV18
ASSPEGQRAGNTIY
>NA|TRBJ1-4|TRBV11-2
ASSSVWGKEKKLF
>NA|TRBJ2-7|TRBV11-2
ASSLDRSHAYEQY
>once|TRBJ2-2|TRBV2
ASSEAVTGELF
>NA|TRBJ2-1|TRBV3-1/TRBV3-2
ASSQGPPSSGSSYNEQF
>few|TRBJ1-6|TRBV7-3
ASSSGQGNNSPLH
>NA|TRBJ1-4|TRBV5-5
ASSATGGTNEKLF
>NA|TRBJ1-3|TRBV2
ASGTTGAGNTIY
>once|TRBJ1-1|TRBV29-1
SVGAGGNTEAF
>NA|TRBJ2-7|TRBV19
ASSTTVRGGEQY
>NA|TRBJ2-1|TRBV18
ASSPRTSGIYNEQF
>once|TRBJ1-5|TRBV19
ASRDFRNQPQH
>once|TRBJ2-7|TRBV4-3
ASSLNSYYEQY
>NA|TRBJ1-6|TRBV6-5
ASTQVQGSPLH
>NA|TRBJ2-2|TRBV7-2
ASSPGTGGPGELF
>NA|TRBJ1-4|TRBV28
ASSSQGRDNEKLF
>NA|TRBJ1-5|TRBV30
AWGTGIDQPQH
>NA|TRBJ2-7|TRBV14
ASSQVSASEQY
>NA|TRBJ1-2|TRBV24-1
ATSDALPGVYGYT
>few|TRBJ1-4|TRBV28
ASSLVATTNEKLF